The 30 T cell receptor beta chains presented below share a single source sample, sequenced in a study of T cell repertoires in cytomegalovirus infection. TCRdb reanalysed the reads using MiXCR and keeps one entry per CDR3 protein. This sample has approximately 170,000 distinct CDR3 sequences, with 14% found just once. Source material: PBMCs. These receptors were collected from a human donor in good health (CMV status not recorded). Some clones in this sample may be carry-over from other donors' samples.

The sample holds a few counts of this clonotype. The J gene is TRBJ1-5, the V gene TRBV20-1, with 9 nucleotides matching TRBD1. There are 15 residues in the CDR3. Germline values: CDR1 DFQATT, CDR2 SNEGSKA (reference sequence). V gave up 0 bases and J gave up 4 bases; unmatched junction bases: 4. The CDR3 region is CSARDRQGGNQPQHF. The CDR3 DNA is TGCAGTGCTAGAGATCGACAGGGGGGTAATCAGCCCCAGCATTTT.

This clonotype was seen at least ten times. The rearrangement uses TRBV11-2 and TRBJ2-2; no clear D. Trimming left V 5 bases short and J 5 bases short, with 9 bases between. This CDR3 has 13 amino acids. Germline CDR1 SGHAT, CDR2 FQNNGV. The CDR3 DNA is TGTGCCAGCAGCGTCCTACGGACCGGGGAGCTGTTTTTT. Translating it yields CASSVLRTGELFF.

The CDR3 nucleotides read TGTGCCAGCAGTTTCTCTTGGACGGGATCCTATGGCTACACCTTC. Translation gives CASSFSWTGSYGYTF. This chain connects TRBV12-3 or TRBV12-4 to TRBJ1-2; D is ambiguous. With 3 bases removed from V and 4 bases from J, the gap between germline ends came to 15 bases. The CDR3 sequence is 15 residues long.

The chain employs TRBV27 and TRBJ1-4; D is possibly TRBD1 (5 bases). The V end was cut by 4 bases, the J end by 8 bases, with 17 bases between. Germline assignment: CDR1 MNHEY and CDR2 SMNVEV (reference sequence). This CDR3 is 15 amino acids long. CDR3 nucleotides: TGTGCCAGCAGTTCCTCCGGGGCTTTCAGGGAAAAACTGTTTTTT. Amino acids: CASSSSGAFREKLFF. The variable domain in full, with the rest retrieved from reference TRBV27 and TRBJ1-4, is EAQVTQNPRYLITVTGKKLTVTCSQNMNHEYMSWYRQDPGLGLRQIYYSMNVEVTDKGDVPEGYKVSRKEKRNFPLILESPSPNQTSLYFCASSSSGAFREKLFFGSGTQLSVL.

The chain has TRBV12-3 or TRBV12-4 and TRBJ1-3; 8 bases are shared with TRBD1. The CDR3 length is 16 residues. The trim removed 1 base at V and 2 bases at J, leaving 4 bases unmatched. The CDR3 here is CASSLGGQGPGNTIYF. CDR3 nucleotide sequence: TGTGCCAGCAGTTTAGGAGGACAGGGCCCTGGAAACACCATATATTTT.

This clonotype was seen a few times. The chain carries TRBV11-2 and TRBJ2-3; D tentatively reads TRBD1 or TRBD2 (5 bases each). The ends were cut back, 5 bases at V and 5 bases at J, with 14 bases in the middle. There are 14 residues in the CDR3. Germline V CDR1 and CDR2: SGHAT, FQNNGV. The CDR3 DNA is TGTGCCAGCAGCGCTAGCAGGGCAGGAGATACGCAGTATTTT. Residues: CASSASRAGDTQYF. Combining the CDR3 with reference TRBV11-2 and TRBJ2-3 gives the whole variable domain EAGVAQSPRYKIIEKRQSVAFWCNPISGHATLYWYQQILGQGPKLLIQFQNNGVVDDSQLPKDRFSAERLKGVDSTLKIQPAKLEDSAVYLCASSASRAGDTQYFGPGTRLTVL.

This clonotype was seen repeatedly, ten times or more. The rearrangement links TRBV7-9 to TRBJ1-5; 8 bases match TRBD1. With V trimmed by 4 bases and J by 4 bases, 6 bases remained unmatched. The V gene's germline CDR1 is SEHNR and CDR2 FQNEAQ (reference sequence). The CDR3 loop spans 15 amino acids. Written as DNA, the CDR3 is TGTGCCAGCAGCTCCGAGACAGGGGTAAATCAGCCCCAGCATTTT. This codes for CASSSETGVNQPQHF.

This clonotype was seen many times. V usage is TRBV7-2 and J usage is TRBJ2-2; 10 bases align to TRBD2. CDR1 and CDR2 (germline): SGHTA, FQGNSA. This CDR3 contains 16 residues. The junction had 7 bases not matched to a gene; V was cut back by 5 bases and J by 4 bases. The CDR3 sequence: CASSREGLAFTGELFF. The DNA of the CDR3 is TGTGCCAGCAGCAGGGAGGGACTAGCGTTCACCGGGGAGCTGTTTTTT.

This clonotype was counted a few times. The CDR3 here is CASSQKAYTEAFF. CDR3 DNA: TGTGCCAGCAGCCAGAAGGCCTACACTGAAGCTTTCTTT. The chain is built from TRBV4-2 and TRBJ1-1; no definite D call. Between the trimmed V and J ends, which lost 3 bases and 3 bases, there was a span of 8 bases. The CDR3 consists of 13 residues. Germline V gene data show CDR1 as LGHNA and CDR2 as YNFKEQ.

Ten or more counts support this clonotype. The chain recombines TRBV14 with TRBJ2-1; TRBD1 matches 9 bases. The germline V gene encodes CDR1 SGHDN and CDR2 FVKESK. V gave up 4 bases and J gave up 6 bases; unmatched junction bases: 4. The CDR3 spans 14 residues. CDR3 bases: TGTGCCAGCAGCCCCTGGGGACAGGGCAATGAGCAGTTCTTC. Protein product: CASSPWGQGNEQFF.

The sample holds a few counts of this clonotype. This rearrangement joins TRBV5-1 to TRBJ2-7; no firm D call. The V and J ends lost 0 bases and 5 bases respectively, with 9 bases between them. Germline lookup yields CDR1 SGHRS and CDR2 YFSETQ. This CDR3 has 13 amino acids. The CDR3 DNA is TGCGCCAGCAGCTTGGGGCCAGGCAACGAGCAGTACTTC. Protein product: CASSLGPGNEQYF.

At least ten counts were recorded for this clonotype. The J gene is TRBJ2-2, the V gene TRBV28, with TRBD1 identical over 8 bases. CDR1 and CDR2 (germline): MDHEN, SYDVKM. The CDR3 totals 15 residues. V gave up 6 bases and J gave up 6 bases; unmatched junction bases: 9. CDR3 sequence reads: CASSSTGARSGELFF. The CDR3 DNA reads TGTGCCAGCAGCTCGACAGGGGCGCGGTCCGGGGAGCTGTTTTTT.

The chain is built from TRBV29-1 and TRBJ2-7, with 9 bases matching TRBD1. There are 13 residues in the CDR3. The germline V gene has CDR1 SQVTM and CDR2 ANQGSEA. The V and J ends lost 4 bases and 4 bases, in that order; junction bases with no gene match: 5. In nucleotides, the CDR3 is TGCAGCGTTGTAGGGACAGGGAGGTACGAGCAGTACTTC. It encodes CSVVGTGRYEQYF.

This clonotype has at least ten counts. The CDR3 DNA reads as TGTGCCAGCAGCTTAGGTATTGGGAAACCCCAGCATTTT. It translates to CASSLGIGKPQHF. The rearrangement uses TRBV7-2 and TRBJ1-5; D remains ambiguous. Germline CDR1 reads SGHTA; CDR2 reads FQGNSA. This CDR3 contains 13 residues. V gave up 1 base and J gave up 10 bases, with 11 bases separating them.

This clonotype was counted at least ten times. The rearrangement uses TRBV7-2 and TRBJ1-1; 7 bases align to TRBD1. V shed 5 bases and J 1 base; nucleotides not matched to a gene: 16. Looked up from germline, CDR1 is SGHTA and CDR2 is FQGNSA. The CDR3 is 18 amino acids. The DNA of the CDR3 is TGTGCCAGCAGCACTAGCCGCCAGAACAGGGGAAAGAACACTGAAGCTTTCTTT. As protein: CASSTSRQNRGKNTEAFF.

To note about this clonotype: A read error is likely, as this CDR3 ends without the conserved phenylalanine or tryptophan. V usage is TRBV27 and J usage is TRBJ1-2, with D unresolved. Germline CDR1 reads MNHEY; CDR2 reads SMNVEV (reference sequence). The CDR3 contains 13 residues. Trimming left V 6 bases short and J 6 bases short, with 14 bases between. CDR3 region: CASRAVGPNGYTL. The CDR3 DNA sequence: TGTGCCAGCAGAGCCGTGGGCCCAAATGGCTACACCTTA.

The chain is built from TRBV3-1 and TRBJ2-7; D gene ambiguous. Per germline, CDR1 LGHDT and CDR2 YNNKEL (reference sequence). This CDR3 is 16 amino acids long. V lost 0 bases and J lost 0, with 12 bases in between. The CDR3 reads CASSQDNTLSSYEQYF. CDR3 DNA sequence: TGTGCCAGCAGCCAAGATAACACCTTGAGCTCCTACGAGCAGTACTTC.

This clonotype was seen many times. CDR3 loop: CASSSYRGLYTDTQYF. CDR3 bases: TGTGCCAGCAGTTCTTACAGGGGACTCTACACAGATACGCAGTATTTT. V usage is TRBV28 and J usage is TRBJ2-3; D perhaps matches TRBD1 (7 bases). Germline-derived CDR1 and CDR2 are MDHEN and SYDVKM. The CDR3 loop spans 16 amino acids. V was cut by 4 bases and J by 2 bases, with 16 bases left in between.

This clonotype was detected ten times or more. This chain uses TRBV7-2 with TRBJ1-5; D call uncertain. Trimming removed 7 bases from V and 11 bases from J, with 18 bases in between. Per the germline V gene, CDR1 is SGHTA and CDR2 is FQGNSA. CDR3 length equals 13 residues. Here the CDR3 reads CASNLGSVGAQHF. CDR3 DNA sequence: TGTGCCAGCAATTTGGGATCCGTGGGCGCCCAGCATTTT.

In this sample, this clonotype turned up many times. V is TRBV12-3 or TRBV12-4 and J is TRBJ1-6, with TRBD1 as a possible D gene (5 bases). The V end was cut by 3 bases, the J end by 13 bases, with 22 bases between. This CDR3 spans 16 amino acids. The CDR3 DNA reads as TGTGCCAGCAGTTTTTCTACGACAGCCCCTCCGATGCCCCTCCACTTT. Protein product: CASSFSTTAPPMPLHF.

There are a few counts of this clonotype. This chain links TRBV4-1 with TRBJ1-1; D might be TRBD1 (5 bases). This CDR3 spans 15 amino acids. V was clipped by 4 bases and J by 0 bases, with 12 bases between them. Germline CDR1 and CDR2: MGHRA and YSYEKL. The CDR3, as DNA: TGCGCCAGCAGCCCTACCGGGGGTATGAACACTGAAGCTTTCTTT. As protein: CASSPTGGMNTEAFF.

The chain carries TRBV20-1 and TRBJ1-2; 7 bases line up with TRBD1. CDR3 length: 13 amino acids. The junction had 2 bases not matched to a gene; V was cut back by 0 bases and J by 4 bases. Germline loops: CDR1 DFQATT, CDR2 SNEGSKA (reference sequence). The CDR3 DNA reads as TGCAGTGCTAGAGAGTCAGGGGGCTATGGCTACACCTTC. Its protein product is CSARESGGYGYTF.

In this sample, this clonotype turned up many times. V gene TRBV28 combines with J gene TRBJ2-7; either TRBD1 or TRBD2 may fit D (6 bases each). CDR1 is MDHEN and CDR2 is SYDVKM in the germline V gene. The CDR3 spans 13 residues. Deletions cut 6 bases from V and 5 bases from J, with 14 bases between. The CDR3, as DNA: TGTGCCAGCAGGACAGGCGGAGGGAACGAGCAGTACTTC. Protein: CASRTGGGNEQYF.

At least ten counts were recorded for this clonotype. The chain has TRBV6-5 and TRBJ1-2; TRBD1 matches at 7 bases. Germline assignment: CDR1 MNHEY and CDR2 SVGAGI. The V and J ends lost 2 bases and 2 bases, in that order; junction bases with no gene match: 8. There are 16 residues in the CDR3. The CDR3 loop is CASSYLGVQGNYGYTF. CDR3 in DNA: TGTGCCAGCAGTTACCTGGGGGTACAGGGGAACTATGGCTACACCTTC.

This rearrangement joins TRBV5-6 to TRBJ1-2; D is undetermined. The CDR3 runs 13 residues. Per germline, CDR1 SGHDT and CDR2 YYEEEE. V lost 0 bases, J lost 7 bases, and 10 bases lay in between. This chain's CDR3 is CASSLGPMGGYTF. For the CDR3, the DNA is TGTGCCAGCAGCTTGGGGCCGATGGGTGGCTACACCTTC.

Ten or more counts support this clonotype. The rearrangement joins TRBV7-2 to TRBJ2-3, with D unresolved. The CDR3 covers 14 residues. V lost 4 bases, J lost 5 bases, and 13 bases lay in between. CDR1 and CDR2 (germline): SGHTA, FQGNSA. Written as DNA, the CDR3 is TGTGCCAGCAGCTCCACCGGGTTGGGAGATACGCAGTATTTT. As protein: CASSSTGLGDTQYF.

The chain combines TRBV10-3 with TRBJ2-5; no reliable D call. The CDR3 runs to 15 residues. The germline CDR1 and CDR2 sequences are ENHRY and SYGVKD. Between the trimmed V and J ends, which lost 0 bases and 2 bases, there was a span of 10 bases. The DNA for the CDR3 is TGTGCCATCAGTGAGTCGTTACAGTATCAAGAGACCCAGTACTTC. This encodes CAISESLQYQETQYF.

The J gene is TRBJ1-1, the V gene TRBV7-9; 8 bases are a match to TRBD1. Trimming took 5 bases from V and 5 from J; bases not matched to a gene: 7. The germline CDR1 and CDR2 sequences are SEHNR and FQNEAQ (reference sequence). This CDR3 has 14 amino acids. The CDR3 loop is CASSGRQGKTEAFF. CDR3 nucleotides: TGTGCCAGCAGCGGCCGACAGGGGAAAACTGAAGCTTTCTTT.

This clonotype was seen many times. The chain uses TRBV6-5 and TRBJ1-5, with D perhaps TRBD1 (5 bases). V gave up 6 bases and J gave up 0 bases, with 12 bases separating them. This CDR3 region has 15 residues. Germline V gene data show CDR1 as MNHEY and CDR2 as SVGAGI. In nucleotides, the CDR3 is TGTGCCAGCAGCCGCGACAGTTATAGCAATCAGCCCCAGCATTTT. The encoded protein is CASSRDSYSNQPQHF.

There are many counts of this clonotype. This chain joins TRBV7-2 and TRBJ2-7; D is ambiguous. Germline V gene lookup returns CDR1 SGHTA and CDR2 FQGNSA. The V and J ends lost 1 base and 0 bases respectively, with 10 bases between them. CDR3 size: 15 residues. The CDR3 DNA reads as TGTGCCAGCAGCTTAGGCCAGGCAAGCTCCTACGAGCAGTACTTC. Translated: CASSLGQASSYEQYF.